One sample yielded the 2 T cell receptor beta chains listed below, sequenced in a study of T cell repertoires in cytomegalovirus infection. TCRdb fed the reads into MiXCR, producing one record per CDR3 protein. The table includes about 52,000 distinct CDR3 sequences, about 20% detected once. No antigen has been assigned to these receptors. The sample here was CD8+ T cells from cultured PBMCs, taken from culture after CMV antigen stimulation. The source is a human donor in good health (CMV status not recorded). Some clones in this sample may be carry-over from other donors' samples.

The chain recombines TRBV6-2 or TRBV6-3 with TRBJ2-5; no definite D call. CDR3 length: 14 amino acids. Germline V lookup: CDR1 MNHEY, CDR2 SVGEGT. V lost 6 bases, J lost 4 bases, and 15 bases lay in between. DNA for the CDR3: TGTGCCAGCAGCCGAATAGGGATTTCAGAGACCCAGTACTTC. This translates into CASSRIGISETQYF.

A few counts support this clonotype. This chain links TRBV6-5 with TRBJ1-4; TRBD1 is a possible D gene (5 bases). The V gene lost 4 bases and the J gene lost 4 bases, with 19 bases spanning the gap. The CDR3 has 17 residues. Germline V gene lookup returns CDR1 MNHEY and CDR2 SVGAGI. The CDR3 bases are TGTGCCAGCAGTTCCGTTCTTCCTGACAGTTTTAATGAAAAACTGTTTTTT. Translated: CASSSVLPDSFNEKLFF.